The present TCR beta chain was sequenced within a study of T cell responses to AZD1222 COVID-19 vaccine. General study findings and limits: Rises in breadth and depth of Spike-specific TCRs came after two AZD1222 doses. Among vaccine-associated CD4 TCRs, coverage spanned spike, with dominance at 160-218 and 743-854.

From germline, CDR1 is SGHRS and CDR2 YFSETQ. Trimming took off 3 bases at V and 7 bases at J, with 7 bases between the two ends. This CDR3 region has 12 residues. TCRdb's copy holds only in-frame clones and misses some; the assay was immunoSEQ multiplex PCR. The profile covers about 140,000 clones, with over 75% appearing a single time and around 4.7% taken by the ten largest. A note on this clone: Its antigen is still unknown.

The J gene is TRBJ2-2, the V gene TRBV5-1; D gene unclear. The clonotype comes from an adult in good health. Material: peripheral blood, obtained on day 0 of AZD1222 vaccination. The CDR3 bases are TGCGCCAGCAGCTATTCGGGCGGGGAGCTGTTTTTT. This translates into CASSYSGGELFF.